Listed below are T cell receptor beta chains from one sample, sequenced in a study of beta chain features in type 1 diabetes. Clones were read by immunoSEQ multiplex PCR, and TCRdb kept only the in-frame ones, dropping some. The sample has about 900,000 clones; roughly 15% are singletons. The material sequenced was naive CD4+ T cells from blood. Every receptor here comes from a woman aged 18 to 35 in good health. CDR3s include the opening cysteine and the closing phenylalanine or tryptophan. The D gene is left open where the match is weak. Expanded clones get a size class; other rows say once, few or many, or leave the size out.

J	V	size	D	CDR3	DNA
TRBJ2-5	TRBV11-2	.	.	CASSEVGQKGRETQYF	TGTGCCAGCAGCGAAGTAGGACAAAAAGGCAGAGAGACCCAGTACTTC
TRBJ2-5	TRBV10-3	.	TRBD2	CAISESAGAGYQETQYF	TGTGCCATCAGTGAGTCCGCGGGAGCCGGGTACCAAGAGACCCAGTACTTC
TRBJ2-3	TRBV5-1	few	TRBD2	CASSFGASGMADTQYF	TGCGCCAGCAGCTTCGGCGCTAGCGGGATGGCAGATACGCAGTATTTT
TRBJ2-7	TRBV4-2	.	.	CASSQLTGGGVEQYF	TGTGCCAGCAGCCAACTCACTGGAGGTGGCGTCGAGCAGTACTTC
TRBJ1-2	TRBV6-5	.	.	CASSGYGYTF	TGTGCCAGCAGTGGCTATGGCTACACCTTC
TRBJ2-1	TRBV15	.	.	CATSRDYNEQFF	TGTGCCACCAGCAGAGATTATAATGAGCAGTTCTTC
TRBJ2-1	TRBV29-1	.	TRBD2	CSVGGAGANEQFF	TGCAGCGTCGGAGGGGCGGGAGCTAATGAGCAGTTCTTC
TRBJ2-1	TRBV18	few	.	CASSPRSDASYNEQFF	TGTGCCAGCTCACCGAGGAGCGATGCTTCCTACAATGAGCAGTTCTTC
TRBJ2-1	TRBV27	.	TRBD2	CASSPHTWLAVNEQFF	TGTGCCAGCAGTCCCCATACTTGGCTAGCGGTAAATGAGCAGTTCTTC
TRBJ2-1	TRBV7-2	few	.	CASSLVVAEGEHEQFF	TGTGCCAGCAGCTTAGTCGTCGCGGAGGGGGAACATGAGCAGTTCTTC
TRBJ2-1	TRBV5-6	few	TRBD2	CASSPLGEGSNEQFF	TGTGCCAGCAGCCCTCTGGGGGAGGGGAGCAATGAGCAGTTCTTC
TRBJ1-1	TRBV29-1	.	.	CSVEVHDKAEAFF	TGCAGCGTTGAAGTTCACGATAAAGCTGAAGCTTTCTTT
TRBJ1-2	TRBV4-2	.	TRBD1	CASSQVWDRNYGYTF	TGTGCCAGCAGCCAAGTTTGGGACAGAAACTATGGCTACACCTTC
TRBJ1-6	TRBV4-2	.	TRBD1	CASTSDRGGSPLHF	TGTGCCAGCACCTCGGACAGGGGTGGATCACCCCTCCACTTT
TRBJ2-7	TRBV6-5	.	TRBD1	CASGKQGAHYEQYF	TGTGCCAGCGGAAAACAGGGGGCTCACTACGAGCAGTACTTC
TRBJ2-5	TRBV29-1	.	.	CSVEGVAETQYF	TGCAGCGTTGAAGGGGTAGCAGAGACCCAGTACTTC
TRBJ1-2	TRBV28	once	.	CASSQGINYGYTF	TGTGCCAGCAGTCAGGGGATTAACTATGGCTACACCTTC
TRBJ2-1	TRBV14	few	.	CASSVRGRNNEQFF	TGTGCCAGCAGCGTCCGGGGTAGGAACAATGAGCAGTTCTTC
TRBJ2-1	TRBV10-3	.	.	CAVLGRGYNEQFF	TGTGCCGTCCTCGGGCGGGGCTACAATGAGCAGTTCTTC
TRBJ2-2	TRBV18	.	TRBD1	CASLRQGSLNTGELFF	TGTGCCAGCCTCAGACAGGGCTCTTTGAACACCGGGGAGCTGTTTTTT
TRBJ2-5	TRBV5-6	few	TRBD2	CASSLLLAGEQETQYF	TGTGCCAGCAGCCTCCTTCTAGCGGGGGAACAAGAGACCCAGTACTTC
TRBJ2-5	TRBV19	.	TRBD2	CASRRLAGGKETQYF	TGCGCCAGTAGGAGACTAGCGGGAGGCAAAGAGACCCAGTACTTC
TRBJ2-2	TRBV9	.	TRBD2	CASSVTGTTRNTGELFF	TGTGCCAGCAGCGTGACCGGGACTACCCGAAACACCGGGGAGCTGTTTTTT
TRBJ1-2	TRBV5-1	few	TRBD1	CASSLGTGAYGYTF	TGCGCCAGCAGCTTGGGGACAGGGGCCTATGGCTACACCTTC
TRBJ2-1	TRBV9	.	TRBD2	CASSVVSGGNNEQFF	TGTGCCAGCAGCGTAGTTAGCGGGGGTAACAATGAGCAGTTCTTC
TRBJ2-3	TRBV29-1	few	.	CSGTRGTSTDTQYF	TGCAGCGGCACCAGGGGAACTAGCACAGATACGCAGTATTTT
TRBJ2-7	TRBV21-1	.	.	CASSTSGRSSDEQYF	TGTGCCAGCAGCACTAGCGGGAGGAGTAGCGACGAGCAGTACTTC
TRBJ2-7	TRBV28	few	TRBD2	CASSTSTSGFYEQYF	TGTGCCAGCAGTACATCAACTAGCGGGTTCTACGAGCAGTACTTC
TRBJ2-3	TRBV7-2	few	.	CASSFNIGTDTQYF	TGTGCCAGCAGCTTTAATATCGGCACAGATACGCAGTATTTT
TRBJ2-1	TRBV7-6	few	TRBD2	CASSDAPGLALPNEQFF	TGTGCCAGCAGCGATGCACCGGGACTAGCGTTACCCAATGAGCAGTTCTTC
TRBJ1-2	TRBV9	.	.	CASSVDPGNYGYTF	TGTGCCAGCAGCGTAGATCCAGGGAATTATGGCTACACCTTC
TRBJ1-1	TRBV7-8	few	.	CASSHVGQNTEAFF	TGTGCCAGCAGCCACGTGGGGCAGAACACTGAAGCTTTCTTT
TRBJ2-3	TRBV2	.	.	CASSDLYRVSTDTQYF	TGTGCCAGCAGTGATTTGTACAGGGTGAGCACAGATACGCAGTATTTT
TRBJ2-5	TRBV4-3	.	TRBD2	CASSQTQTRRESRETQYF	TGCGCCAGCAGCCAGACGCAGACTCGGCGGGAGAGCAGGGAGACCCAGTACTTC
TRBJ1-5	TRBV2	few	.	CASSQSASNQPQHF	TGTGCCAGCAGTCAATCGGCTAGCAATCAGCCCCAGCATTTT
TRBJ2-6	TRBV9	few	.	CASSTPTGISGANVLTF	TGTGCCAGCAGCACGCCCACAGGGATCTCTGGGGCCAACGTCCTGACTTTC
TRBJ1-5	TRBV18	.	TRBD1	CASSPPGQGARQPQHF	TGTGCCAGCTCACCGCCGGGACAGGGGGCCAGGCAGCCCCAGCATTTT
TRBJ1-2	TRBV2	few	.	CASSVPGRGTISGYTF	TGTGCCAGCAGTGTACCGGGCAGGGGAACAATCAGTGGCTACACCTTC
TRBJ2-5	TRBV9	few	.	CASSPDLNQETQYF	TGTGCCAGCAGCCCCGACTTGAACCAAGAGACCCAGTACTTC
TRBJ2-3	TRBV4-2	few	TRBD2	CASSQDLAGALDTQYF	TGTGCCAGCAGCCAAGATCTAGCGGGAGCCCTAGATACGCAGTATTTT
TRBJ2-5	TRBV7-3	few	.	CASSLNGHQETQYF	TGTGCCAGCAGCTTAAACGGTCACCAAGAGACCCAGTACTTC
TRBJ2-3	TRBV18	few	.	CASSPNEGSTQYF	TGTGCCAGCTCACCGAATGAAGGTAGTACGCAGTATTTT
TRBJ2-3	TRBV7-9	.	.	CASSRRSGSGTDTQYF	TGTGCCAGCAGCCGACGATCCGGGAGTGGAACAGATACGCAGTATTTT
TRBJ2-2	TRBV7-2	few	.	CASSLTYTGELFF	TGTGCCAGCAGCTTGACTTACACCGGGGAGCTGTTTTTT
TRBJ1-3	TRBV4-2	few	.	CASSQEGGSGAGNTIYF	TGTGCCAGCAGCCAAGAAGGGGGAAGTGGGGCTGGAAACACCATATATTTT
TRBJ2-2	TRBV5-8	.	TRBD2	CASSPLAGGQMDTGELFF	TGTGCCAGCAGCCCGCTAGCGGGAGGGCAAATGGACACCGGGGAGCTGTTTTTT
TRBJ2-2	TRBV11-2	few	TRBD2	CASSLLPGLAGGVGELFF	TGTGCCAGCAGCTTGCTACCCGGACTAGCGGGAGGGGTCGGGGAGCTGTTTTTT
TRBJ1-1	TRBV28	few	TRBD1	CASSPRTGNTEAFF	TGTGCCAGCAGTCCGCGGACAGGCAACACTGAAGCTTTCTTT
TRBJ2-1	TRBV6-6	few	TRBD2	CASSALAGFYNEQFF	TGTGCCAGCAGTGCCCTAGCGGGGTTCTACAATGAGCAGTTCTTC
TRBJ2-3	TRBV28	few	.	CASSTSTDTQYF	TGTGCCAGCAGCACGAGCACAGATACGCAGTATTTT
TRBJ1-1	TRBV20-1	.	.	CSASGWGEAFF	TGCAGTGCTAGTGGTTGGGGTGAAGCTTTCTTT
TRBJ2-1	TRBV15	.	.	CATSADRSYNEQFF	TGTGCCACCAGCGCGGACCGCTCCTACAATGAGCAGTTCTTC
TRBJ2-7	TRBV5-1	.	.	CASSLESGYEQYF	TGCGCCAGCAGCTTGGAATCGGGGTACGAGCAGTACTTC
TRBJ1-4	TRBV6-6	.	TRBD1	CASRRADRGKLFF	TGTGCCAGCAGGCGAGCCGACAGGGGAAAACTGTTTTTT
TRBJ2-7	TRBV5-1	.	TRBD1	CASSSTTGQTYEQYF	TGCGCCAGCAGCTCCACCACGGGACAGACCTACGAGCAGTACTTC
TRBJ2-5	TRBV5-1	.	.	CASSLGLEETQYF	TGCGCCAGCAGCTTGGGGCTCGAAGAGACCCAGTACTTC
TRBJ2-1	TRBV5-1	few	.	CASSLTQGEQFF	TGCGCCAGCAGCTTGACCCAAGGTGAGCAGTTCTTC
TRBJ1-5	TRBV19	few	.	CASRQGNQPQHF	TGTGCCAGTAGGCAGGGCAATCAGCCCCAGCATTTT
TRBJ1-2	TRBV4-3	few	TRBD1	CASSQDPDGTGVIGYTF	TGCGCCAGCAGCCAAGATCCTGACGGGACAGGGGTTATAGGCTACACCTTC
TRBJ2-5	TRBV7-2	.	.	CASRPASKETQYF	TGTGCCAGCAGACCAGCTAGCAAAGAGACCCAGTACTTC